This T cell receptor beta chain came from a study of blood T cells in healthy people across ages. As to this clonotype: Its antigen remains unidentified.

From germline, CDR1 is MGHRA and CDR2 YSYEKL. Trimming stripped 5 bases from V and 5 bases from J, with 12 bases between. This CDR3 spans 13 amino acids. Study outcomes and limitations: Age advanced and TCR beta diversity per million T cells fell, roughly linearly. As naive T cell percentage varied, TCR beta diversity correlated strongly with it.

The use of a sample-barcoded 5' primer and a J-beta primer mix characterized a second PCR of roughly 6 to 11 cycles. TCRdb reanalysed the 5' RACE reads using MiXCR and keeps one entry per CDR3 protein. Seen here are approximately 2,000,000 distinct CDR3 sequences, around 40% observed once, and the top ten hold approximately 22%. The sample consisted of blood. V usage is TRBV4-1 and J usage is TRBJ2-5; D call uncertain. The receptor was derived from a human donor in good health. CDR3 nucleotide sequence: TGCGCCAGCAGCGACGAGCGTGGGGAGACCCAGTACTTC. This gives the protein CASSDERGETQYF.